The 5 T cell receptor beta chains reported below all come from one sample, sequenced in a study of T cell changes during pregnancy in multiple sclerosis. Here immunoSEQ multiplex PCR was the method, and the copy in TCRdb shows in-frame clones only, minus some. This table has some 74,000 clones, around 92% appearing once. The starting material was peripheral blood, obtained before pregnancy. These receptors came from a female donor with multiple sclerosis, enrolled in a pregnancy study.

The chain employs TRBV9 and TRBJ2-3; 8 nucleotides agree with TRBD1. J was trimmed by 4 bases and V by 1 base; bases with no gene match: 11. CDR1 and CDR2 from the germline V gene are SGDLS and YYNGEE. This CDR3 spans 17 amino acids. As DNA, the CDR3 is TGTGCCAGCAGCGTATCGGCAGGGGGCCTGGGGGCAGATACGCAGTATTTT. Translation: CASSVSAGGLGADTQYF.

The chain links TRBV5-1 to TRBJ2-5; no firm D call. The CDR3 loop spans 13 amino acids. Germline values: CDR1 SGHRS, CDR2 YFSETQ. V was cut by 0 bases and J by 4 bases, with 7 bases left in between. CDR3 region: CASSLEAGETQYF. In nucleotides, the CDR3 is TGCGCCAGCAGCTTGGAGGCAGGAGAGACCCAGTACTTC.

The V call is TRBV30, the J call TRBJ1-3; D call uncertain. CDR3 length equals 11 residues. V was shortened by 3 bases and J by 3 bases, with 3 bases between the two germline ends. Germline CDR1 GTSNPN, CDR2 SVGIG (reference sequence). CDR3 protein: CAWRHGNTIYF. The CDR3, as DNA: TGTGCCTGGAGACATGGAAACACCATATATTTT. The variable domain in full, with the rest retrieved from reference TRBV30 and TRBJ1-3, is SQTIHQWPATLVQPVGSPLSLECTVEGTSNPNLYWYRQAAGRGLQLLFYSVGIGQISSEVPQNLSASRPQDRQFILSSKKLLLSDSGFYLCAWRHGNTIYFGEGSWLTVV.

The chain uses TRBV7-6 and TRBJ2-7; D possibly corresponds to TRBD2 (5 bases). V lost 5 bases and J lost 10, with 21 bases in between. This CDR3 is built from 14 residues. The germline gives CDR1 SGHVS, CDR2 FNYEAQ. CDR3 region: CASSPPEGPPYQYF. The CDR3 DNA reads TGTGCCAGCAGCCCCCCAGAGGGCCCCCCTTATCAGTACTTC.

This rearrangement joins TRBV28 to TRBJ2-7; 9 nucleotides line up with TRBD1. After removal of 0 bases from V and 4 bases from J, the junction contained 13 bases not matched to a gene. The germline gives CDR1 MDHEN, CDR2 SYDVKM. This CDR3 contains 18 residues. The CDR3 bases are TGTGCCAGCAGTTTATGGCCCCCTGGGACAGGGAGGCGATACGAGCAGTACTTC. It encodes CASSLWPPGTGRRYEQYF.